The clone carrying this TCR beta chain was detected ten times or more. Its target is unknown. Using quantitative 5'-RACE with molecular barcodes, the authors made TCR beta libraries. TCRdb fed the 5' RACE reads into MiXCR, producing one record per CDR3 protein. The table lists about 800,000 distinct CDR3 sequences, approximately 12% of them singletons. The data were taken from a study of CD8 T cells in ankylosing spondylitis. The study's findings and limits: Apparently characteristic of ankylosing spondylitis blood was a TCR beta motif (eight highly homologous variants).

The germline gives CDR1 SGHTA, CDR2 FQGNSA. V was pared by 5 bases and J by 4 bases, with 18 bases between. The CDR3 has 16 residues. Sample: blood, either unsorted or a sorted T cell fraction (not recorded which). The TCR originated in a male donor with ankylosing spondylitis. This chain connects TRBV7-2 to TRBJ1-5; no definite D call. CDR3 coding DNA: TGTGCCAGCAGCCCCGCGGTGGGAAGTCTAAATCAGCCCCAGCATTTT. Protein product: CASSPAVGSLNQPQHF.